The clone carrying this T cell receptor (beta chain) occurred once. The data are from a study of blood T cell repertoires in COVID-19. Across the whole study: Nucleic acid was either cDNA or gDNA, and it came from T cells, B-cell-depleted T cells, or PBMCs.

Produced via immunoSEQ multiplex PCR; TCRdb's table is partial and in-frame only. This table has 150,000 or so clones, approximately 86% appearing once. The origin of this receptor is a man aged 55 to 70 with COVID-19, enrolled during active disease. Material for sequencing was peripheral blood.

The CDR3 bases are TGTGCCAGTAGGTGGACAGGGGGCCCCAACACTGAAGCTTTCTTT. Amino acids: CASRWTGGPNTEAFF. This chain joins TRBV19 and TRBJ1-1, with TRBD1 identical over 11 bases. CDR1 and CDR2 (germline): LNHDA, SQIVND (reference sequence). V was pared by 6 bases and J by 2 bases, with 5 bases of the junction left unmatched. The CDR3 is 15 amino acids.